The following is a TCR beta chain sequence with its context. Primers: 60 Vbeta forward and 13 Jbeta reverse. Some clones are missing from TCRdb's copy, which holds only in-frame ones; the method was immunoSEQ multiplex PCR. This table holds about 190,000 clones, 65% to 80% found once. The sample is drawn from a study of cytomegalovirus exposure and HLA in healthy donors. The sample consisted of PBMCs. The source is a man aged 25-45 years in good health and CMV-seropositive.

The CDR3 here is CASSPKSWGQGVTEAFF. The CDR3 DNA is TGTGCCAGCAGCCCCAAGTCCTGGGGGCAGGGTGTCACTGAAGCTTTCTTT. The chain employs TRBV5-4 and TRBJ1-1, with TRBD1 as a possible D gene (6 bases). The length of the CDR3 is 17 residues. Between the trimmed V and J ends, which lost 4 bases and 4 bases, there was a span of 23 bases. In germline, CDR1 is SGHNT, CDR2 YYREEE (reference sequence).